Below, 2 T cell receptor beta chains from the same sample are listed, as sequenced in a study of siplizumab effects on memory and regulatory T cells. Method: immunoSEQ multiplex PCR; TCRdb's copy keeps in-frame clones and lacks some. The table lists roughly 56,000 clones, over 90% of them singletons. Sequencing input: CD8+ T cells sorted from blood. The receptors were gathered from a human donor in good health.

This sequence joins TRBV9 and TRBJ2-2; no clear D. The germline gives CDR1 SGDLS, CDR2 YYNGEE. Trimming removed 0 bases at V and 4 bases at J, with 4 bases between. The CDR3 has 13 amino acids. The CDR3: CASSVGSTGELFF. For the CDR3, the DNA is TGTGCCAGCAGCGTAGGATCCACCGGGGAGCTGTTTTTT.

The genes are TRBV6-6 and TRBJ2-2, with D perhaps matching TRBD1 (6 bases). The CDR3 length is 13 residues. V was cut by 6 bases and J by 6 bases, with 11 bases left in between. Germline V gene lookup returns CDR1 MNHNY and CDR2 SVGAGI (reference sequence). The CDR3: CASRPTGPGELFF. In nucleotides, the CDR3 is TGTGCCAGCAGACCAACAGGGCCCGGGGAGCTGTTTTTT.